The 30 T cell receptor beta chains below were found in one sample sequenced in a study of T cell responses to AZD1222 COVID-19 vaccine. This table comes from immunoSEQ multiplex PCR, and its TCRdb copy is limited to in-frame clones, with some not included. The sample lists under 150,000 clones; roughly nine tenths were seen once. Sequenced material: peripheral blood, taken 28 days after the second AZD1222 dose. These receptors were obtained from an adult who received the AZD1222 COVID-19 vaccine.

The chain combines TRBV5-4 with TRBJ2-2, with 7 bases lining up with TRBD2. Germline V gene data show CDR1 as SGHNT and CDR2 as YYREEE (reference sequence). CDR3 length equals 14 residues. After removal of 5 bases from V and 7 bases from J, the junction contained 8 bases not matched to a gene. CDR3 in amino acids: CASRLWGGNGELFF. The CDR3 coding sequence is TGTGCCAGCAGGTTGTGGGGGGGAAACGGGGAGCTGTTTTTT.

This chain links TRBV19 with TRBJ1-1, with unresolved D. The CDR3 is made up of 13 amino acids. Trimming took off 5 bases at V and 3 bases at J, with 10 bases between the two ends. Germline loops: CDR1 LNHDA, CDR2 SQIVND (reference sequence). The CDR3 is CASSERRDTEAFF. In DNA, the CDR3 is TGTGCCAGTAGTGAAAGGAGGGACACTGAAGCTTTCTTT.

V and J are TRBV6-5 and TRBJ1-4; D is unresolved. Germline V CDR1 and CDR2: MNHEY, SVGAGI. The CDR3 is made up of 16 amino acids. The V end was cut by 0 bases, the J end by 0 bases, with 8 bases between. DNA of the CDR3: TGTGCCAGCAGTTACTCGCACAGCTCAACTAATGAAAAACTGTTTTTT. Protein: CASSYSHSSTNEKLFF.

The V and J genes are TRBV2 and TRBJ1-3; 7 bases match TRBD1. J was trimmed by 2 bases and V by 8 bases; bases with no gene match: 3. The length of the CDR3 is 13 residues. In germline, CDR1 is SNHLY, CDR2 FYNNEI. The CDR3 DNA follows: TGTGCCAGCCGGGACAGAGCTGGAAACACCATATATTTT. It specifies CASRDRAGNTIYF.

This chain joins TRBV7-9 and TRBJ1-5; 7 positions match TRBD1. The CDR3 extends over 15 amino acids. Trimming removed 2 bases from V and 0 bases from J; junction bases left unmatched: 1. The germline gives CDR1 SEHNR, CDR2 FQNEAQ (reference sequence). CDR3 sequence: CASSLTGDSNQPQHF. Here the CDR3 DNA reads TGTGCCAGCAGCTTAACAGGGGATAGCAATCAGCCCCAGCATTTT. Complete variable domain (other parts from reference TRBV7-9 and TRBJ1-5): DTGVSQNPRHKITKRGQNVTFRCDPISEHNRLYWYRQTLGQGPEFLTYFQNEAQLEKSRLLSDRFSAERPKGSFSTLEIQRTEQGDSAMYLCASSLTGDSNQPQHFGDGTRLSIL.

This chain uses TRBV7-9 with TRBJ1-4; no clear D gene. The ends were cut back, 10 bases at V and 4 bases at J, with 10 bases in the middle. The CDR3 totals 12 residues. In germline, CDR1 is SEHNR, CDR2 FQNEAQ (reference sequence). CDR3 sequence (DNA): TGTGCCACCACGACTAGTAATGAAAAACTGTTTTTT. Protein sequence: CATTTSNEKLFF.

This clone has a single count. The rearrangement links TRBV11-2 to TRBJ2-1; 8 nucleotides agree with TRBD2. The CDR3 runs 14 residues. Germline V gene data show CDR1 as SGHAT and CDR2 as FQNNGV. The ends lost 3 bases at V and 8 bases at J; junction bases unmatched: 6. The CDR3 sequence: CASSLGLVSDEQFF. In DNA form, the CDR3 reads TGTGCCAGCAGCTTGGGACTAGTCAGCGATGAGCAGTTCTTC.

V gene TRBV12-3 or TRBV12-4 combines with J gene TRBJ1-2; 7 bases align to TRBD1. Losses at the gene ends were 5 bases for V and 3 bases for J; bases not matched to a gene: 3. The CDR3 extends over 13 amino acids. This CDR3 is CASSPGQHYGYTF. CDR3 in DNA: TGTGCCAGCAGTCCGGGACAGCACTATGGCTACACCTTC.

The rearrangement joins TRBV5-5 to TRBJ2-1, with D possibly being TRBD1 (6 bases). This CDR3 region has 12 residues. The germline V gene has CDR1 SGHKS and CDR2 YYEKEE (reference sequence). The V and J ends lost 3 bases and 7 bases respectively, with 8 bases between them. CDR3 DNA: TGTGCCAGCAGCTGGCAGGGGAATGAGCAGTTCTTC. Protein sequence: CASSWQGNEQFF.

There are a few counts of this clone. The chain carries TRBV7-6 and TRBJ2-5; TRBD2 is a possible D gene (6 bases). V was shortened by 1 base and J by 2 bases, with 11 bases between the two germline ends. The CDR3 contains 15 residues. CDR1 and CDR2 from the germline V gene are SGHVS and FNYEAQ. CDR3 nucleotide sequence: TGTGCCAGCAGCTTAGTCCCGGGAGCTCAAGAGACCCAGTACTTC. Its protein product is CASSLVPGAQETQYF.

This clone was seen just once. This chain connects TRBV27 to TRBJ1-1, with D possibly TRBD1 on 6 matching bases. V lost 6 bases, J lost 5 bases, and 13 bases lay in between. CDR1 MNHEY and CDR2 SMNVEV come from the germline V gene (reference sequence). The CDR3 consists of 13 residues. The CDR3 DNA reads TGTGCCAGCAGCCCGACAGGAGGGACTGAAGCTTTCTTT. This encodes CASSPTGGTEAFF.

CDR3 DNA: TGTGCCAGCTCATCCGGAAACAACAGGGAGCAGTACGTC. Encoded protein: CASSSGNNREQYV. This chain links TRBV18 with TRBJ2-7; a weak D match, TRBD1 (5 bases). The germline gives CDR1 KGHSH, CDR2 LQKENI. This CDR3 is built from 13 residues. The V end lost 5 bases, the J end lost 7 bases, and 15 bases lay between the germline ends.

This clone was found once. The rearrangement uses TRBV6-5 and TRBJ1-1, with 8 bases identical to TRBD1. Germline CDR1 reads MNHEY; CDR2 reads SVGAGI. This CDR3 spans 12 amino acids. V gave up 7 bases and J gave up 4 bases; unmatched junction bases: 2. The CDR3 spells CASKQGGTEAFF. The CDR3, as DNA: TGTGCCAGCAAACAGGGGGGCACTGAAGCTTTCTTT.

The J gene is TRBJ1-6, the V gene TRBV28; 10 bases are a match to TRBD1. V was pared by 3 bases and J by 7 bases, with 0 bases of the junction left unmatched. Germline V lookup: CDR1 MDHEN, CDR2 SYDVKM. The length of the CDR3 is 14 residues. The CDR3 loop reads CASSLGQGNSPLHF. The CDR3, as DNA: TGTGCCAGCAGTTTGGGACAGGGGAATTCACCCCTCCACTTT.

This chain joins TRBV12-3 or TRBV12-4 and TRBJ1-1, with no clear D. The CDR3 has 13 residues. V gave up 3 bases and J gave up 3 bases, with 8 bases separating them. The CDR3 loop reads CASSFALDTEAFF. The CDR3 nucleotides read TGTGCCAGCAGTTTTGCTCTGGACACTGAAGCTTTCTTT.

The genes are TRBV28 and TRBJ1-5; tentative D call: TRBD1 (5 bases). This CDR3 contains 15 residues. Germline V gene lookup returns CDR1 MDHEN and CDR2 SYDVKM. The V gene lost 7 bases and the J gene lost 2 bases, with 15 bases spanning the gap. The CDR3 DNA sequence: TGTGCCAGCACCCCGGGGGGGTTTGGCAATCAGCCCCAGCATTTT. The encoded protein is CASTPGGFGNQPQHF.

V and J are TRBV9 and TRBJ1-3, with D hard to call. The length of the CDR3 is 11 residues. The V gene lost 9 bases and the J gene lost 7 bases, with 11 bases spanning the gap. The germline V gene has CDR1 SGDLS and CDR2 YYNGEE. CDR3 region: CATLRVNTIYF. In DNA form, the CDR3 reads TGTGCCACCCTGAGGGTTAACACCATATATTTT.

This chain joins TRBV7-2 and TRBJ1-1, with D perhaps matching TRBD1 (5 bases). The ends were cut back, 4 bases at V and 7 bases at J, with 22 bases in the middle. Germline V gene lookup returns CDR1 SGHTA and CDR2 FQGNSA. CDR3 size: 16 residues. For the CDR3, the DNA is TGTGCCAGCAGCTCTTACATCTTCGGGGCCAACGTTGAAGCTTTCTTT. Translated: CASSSYIFGANVEAFF.

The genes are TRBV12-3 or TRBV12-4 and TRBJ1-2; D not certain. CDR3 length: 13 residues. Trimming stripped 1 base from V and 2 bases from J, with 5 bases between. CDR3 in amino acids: CASSLGFNYGYTF. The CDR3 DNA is TGTGCCAGCAGTTTAGGCTTCAACTATGGCTACACCTTC.

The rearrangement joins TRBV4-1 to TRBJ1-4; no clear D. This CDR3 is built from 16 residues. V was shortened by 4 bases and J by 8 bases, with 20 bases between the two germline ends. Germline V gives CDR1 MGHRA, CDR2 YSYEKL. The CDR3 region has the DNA TGCGCCAGCAGCCCTGCGGGCCTCAGTCCGAGGGAAAAACTGTTTTTT. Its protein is CASSPAGLSPREKLFF.

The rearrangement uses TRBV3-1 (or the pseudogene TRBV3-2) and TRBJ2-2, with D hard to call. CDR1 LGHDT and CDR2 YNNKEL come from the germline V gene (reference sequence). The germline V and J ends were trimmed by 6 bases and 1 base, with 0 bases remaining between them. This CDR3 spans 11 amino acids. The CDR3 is CASRNTGELFF. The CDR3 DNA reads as TGTGCCAGCAGGAACACCGGGGAGCTGTTTTTT.

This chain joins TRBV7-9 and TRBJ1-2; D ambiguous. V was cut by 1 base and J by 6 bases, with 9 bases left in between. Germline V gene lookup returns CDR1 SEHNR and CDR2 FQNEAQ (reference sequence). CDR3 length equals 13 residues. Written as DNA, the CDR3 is TGTGCCAGCAGCTTAGAAGTCGATGATGGCTACACCTTC. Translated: CASSLEVDDGYTF. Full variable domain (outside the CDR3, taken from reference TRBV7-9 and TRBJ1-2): DTGVSQNPRHKITKRGQNVTFRCDPISEHNRLYWYRQTLGQGPEFLTYFQNEAQLEKSRLLSDRFSAERPKGSFSTLEIQRTEQGDSAMYLCASSLEVDDGYTFGSGTRLTVV.

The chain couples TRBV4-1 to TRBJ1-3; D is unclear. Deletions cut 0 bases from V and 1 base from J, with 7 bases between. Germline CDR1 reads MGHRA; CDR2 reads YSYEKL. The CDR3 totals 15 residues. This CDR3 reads CASSQDRESGNTIYF. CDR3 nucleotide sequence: TGCGCCAGCAGCCAAGATCGGGAATCTGGAAACACCATATATTTT.

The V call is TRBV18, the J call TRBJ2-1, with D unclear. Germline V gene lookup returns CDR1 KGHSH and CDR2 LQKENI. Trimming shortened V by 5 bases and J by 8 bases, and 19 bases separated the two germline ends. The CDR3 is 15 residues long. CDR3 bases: TGTGCCAGCTCAGAGGTTGGTAGCTCGGTCCATGAGCAGTTCTTC. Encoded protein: CASSEVGSSVHEQFF.

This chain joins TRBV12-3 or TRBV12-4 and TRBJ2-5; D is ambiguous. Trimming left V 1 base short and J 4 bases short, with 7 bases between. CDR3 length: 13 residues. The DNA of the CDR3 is TGTGCCAGCAGTTTAGTTAGTAGAGAGACCCAGTACTTC. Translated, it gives CASSLVSRETQYF.

The CDR3 DNA sequence: TGTGCCAGCGAGTATGGCTACACCTTC. Residues: CASEYGYTF. The rearrangement joins TRBV28 to TRBJ1-2; D is unclear. Trimming shortened V by 8 bases and J by 5 bases, and 3 bases separated the two germline ends. CDR1 is MDHEN and CDR2 is SYDVKM in the germline V gene. The length of the CDR3 is 9 residues.

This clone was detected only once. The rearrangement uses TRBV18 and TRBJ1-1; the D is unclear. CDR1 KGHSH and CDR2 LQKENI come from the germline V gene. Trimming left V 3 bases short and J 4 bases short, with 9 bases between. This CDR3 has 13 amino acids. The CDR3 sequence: CASSPVSGTEAFF. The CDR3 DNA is TGTGCCAGCTCACCGGTGAGTGGCACTGAAGCTTTCTTT.

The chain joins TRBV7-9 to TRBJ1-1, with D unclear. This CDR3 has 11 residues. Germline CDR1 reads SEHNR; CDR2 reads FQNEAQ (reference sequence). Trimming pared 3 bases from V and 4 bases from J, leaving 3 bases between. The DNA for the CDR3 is TGTGCCAGCAGCTTGATCACTGAAGCTTTCTTT. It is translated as CASSLITEAFF.

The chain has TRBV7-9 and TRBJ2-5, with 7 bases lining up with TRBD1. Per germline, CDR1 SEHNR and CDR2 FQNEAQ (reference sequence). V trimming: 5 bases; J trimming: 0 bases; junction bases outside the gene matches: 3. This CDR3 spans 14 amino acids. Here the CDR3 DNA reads TGTGCCAGCAGCCCAAGGGGGCACCAAGAGACCCAGTACTTC. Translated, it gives CASSPRGHQETQYF.

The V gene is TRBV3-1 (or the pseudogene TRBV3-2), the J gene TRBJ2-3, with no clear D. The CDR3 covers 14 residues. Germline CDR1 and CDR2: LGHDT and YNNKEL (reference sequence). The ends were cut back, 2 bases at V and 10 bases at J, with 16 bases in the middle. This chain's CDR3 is CASSQSGSRLSQYF. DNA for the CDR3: TGTGCCAGCAGCCAATCCGGTTCTCGTTTGTCGCAGTATTTT.